The present T cell receptor beta chain was sequenced within a study of blood T cell repertoires in COVID-19. In the study overall: Samples of COVID-19 (acute and convalescent) were obtained from the United States, Italy and Spain.

In the study's own analysis: Amplification with reference gene primers provided the estimates of nucleated cell counts. Using immunoSEQ multiplex PCR, the repertoire was profiled, and TCRdb retains in-frame clones only, with some absent. That table is the source of V, J and clone size, and D and trimming were worked out from the DNA. The sample includes around 64,000 clones, approximately 84% of them seen just once. Germline V lookup: CDR1 SGHVS, CDR2 FNYEAQ. Trimming took 5 bases from V and 1 from J; bases not matched to a gene: 6. CDR3 length: 15 amino acids. What was sequenced was peripheral blood. The chain recombines TRBV7-6 with TRBJ1-2; 8 bases are shared with TRBD1. This TCR came from a man in his fifties with active COVID-19. CDR3 residues: CASSPRTGINYGYTF. In DNA form, the CDR3 reads TGTGCCAGCAGCCCCAGGACAGGGATTAACTATGGCTACACCTTC.